Following are 7 T cell receptor beta chains from one sample sequenced in a study of human T cells and chemical hapten exposure. TCRdb re-analysed the RACE reads in MiXCR, keeping a single row per CDR3 protein. Seen here are over 100,000 distinct CDR3 sequences, approximately 9.5% observed once, and the top ten hold about 2%. Time point denoted: healthy volunteer bleed at 2 weeks. It was from unfractionated whole blood that total RNA was extracted. The specimen was whole blood. The receptors were gathered from a male donor in good health. Some clones in this sample may be carry-over from other donors' samples.

About this clonotype: This clone may be a read error of a much larger clone one base away. The J gene is TRBJ2-3, the V gene TRBV7-9; TRBD2 agrees at 9 bases. This CDR3 contains 17 residues. CDR1 and CDR2 (germline): SEHNR, FQNEAQ (reference sequence). CDR3 sequence: CASSSTTSGKYTDTKYF. The CDR3, as DNA: TGTGCCAGCAGCTCCACGACTAGCGGAAAATACACAGATACGAAGTATTTT.

The chain has TRBV7-7 and TRBJ2-3, with D perhaps matching TRBD2 (5 bases). Trimming stripped 5 bases from V and 1 base from J, with 13 bases between. From germline, CDR1 is SSHAT and CDR2 FNYEAQ (reference sequence). CDR3 length equals 15 residues. CDR3 sequence: CASSQSYGGTDTQYF. The CDR3 DNA is TGTGCCAGCAGCCAATCCTACGGGGGCACAGATACGCAGTATTTT.

This clonotype was recorded at least ten times. The chain carries TRBV2 and TRBJ1-2; TRBD1 is a possible D gene (6 bases). CDR3 length equals 13 residues. The V and J ends lost 10 bases and 3 bases respectively, with 15 bases between them. From germline, CDR1 is SNHLY and CDR2 FYNNEI. CDR3 nucleotides: TGTGCCATCCTCCCCCGGACAGACTATGGCTACACCTTC. Its translation is CAILPRTDYGYTF. Drawing the rest from reference TRBV2 and TRBJ1-2, the complete variable domain is EPEVTQTPSHQVTQMGQEVILRCVPISNHLYFYWYRQILGQKVEFLVSFYNNEISEKSEIFDDQFSVERPDGSNFTLKIRSTKLEDSAMYFCAILPRTDYGYTFGSGTRLTVV.

In its sample, this clonotype was seen a few times. V is TRBV28 and J is TRBJ1-1; 9 bases are a match to TRBD1. This CDR3 region has 18 residues. With V trimmed by 5 bases and J by 3 bases, 16 bases remained unmatched. The V gene's germline CDR1 is MDHEN and CDR2 SYDVKM. The DNA of the CDR3 is TGTGCCAGCAGTCCCTGGGACAGGGCCTTGAGGGTATACACTGAAGCTTTCTTT. This encodes CASSPWDRALRVYTEAFF.

This clonotype was observed a handful of times. The rearrangement uses TRBV10-3 and TRBJ1-5; TRBD1 agrees at 7 bases. Germline assignment: CDR1 ENHRY and CDR2 SYGVKD. The CDR3 has 14 residues. J was trimmed by 2 bases and V by 3 bases; bases with no gene match: 1. This CDR3 is CAISDGQGNQPQHF. CDR3 bases: TGTGCCATCAGTGACGGACAGGGCAATCAGCCCCAGCATTTT.

This clonotype has at least ten counts. The V gene is TRBV5-5, the J gene TRBJ1-1, with a possible D match to TRBD1 (5 bases). Germline lookup yields CDR1 SGHKS and CDR2 YYEKEE (reference sequence). V was pared by 3 bases and J by 5 bases, with 23 bases between. This CDR3 spans 17 amino acids. CDR3 loop: CASSSGRRRGLETEAFF. The CDR3 coding sequence is TGTGCCAGCAGCTCAGGACGTAGAAGGGGATTGGAGACTGAAGCTTTCTTT.

This clonotype was found many times. The chain carries TRBV20-1 and TRBJ2-3; D gene unclear. The CDR3 loop spans 17 amino acids. V lost 0 bases, J lost 3 bases, and 19 bases lay in between. Germline-derived CDR1 and CDR2 are DFQATT and SNEGSKA (reference sequence). The CDR3 DNA is TGCAGTGCTAGAGATCGTGGGTTCAGCCCTGGGACAGATACGCAGTATTTT. Translated, it gives CSARDRGFSPGTDTQYF.